A single sample gave rise to the 27 T cell receptor beta chains below, sequenced in a study of cytotoxic CD8 clonotypes in ibrutinib-treated CLL. Produced via immunoSEQ multiplex PCR; TCRdb's table is partial and in-frame only. The sample gives fewer than 150,000 clones, around four fifths of which show up once; around 3.3% is in the top ten. The specimen comprised PBMCs, sampled after 24 months of ibrutinib treatment. These receptors all come from a human donor with chronic lymphocytic leukemia.

This clone has a single count. The chain uses TRBV10-2 and TRBJ1-5; 7 bases match TRBD1. The V and J ends lost 4 bases and 9 bases, in that order; junction bases with no gene match: 9. Per the germline V gene, CDR1 is WSHSY and CDR2 is SAAADI. This CDR3 has 14 amino acids. The CDR3 protein is CASSAQGGGGPQHF. The CDR3 nucleotides are TGCGCCAGCAGTGCCCAAGGGGGCGGCGGGCCCCAGCATTTT.

The chain employs TRBV6-5 and TRBJ1-2; D possibly corresponds to TRBD1 (6 bases). Trimming left V 0 bases short and J 3 bases short, with 14 bases between. Germline V gene data show CDR1 as MNHEY and CDR2 as SVGAGI. The CDR3 loop spans 16 amino acids. DNA of the CDR3: TGTGCCAGCAGTTACTCGACTAGGGGGGCTTACTATGGCTACACCTTC. Its protein is CASSYSTRGAYYGYTF.

This sequence joins TRBV2 and TRBJ2-5; D may match TRBD1 or TRBD2 (5 bases each). Germline V gene lookup returns CDR1 SNHLY and CDR2 FYNNEI. The CDR3 extends over 13 amino acids. Trimming left V 0 bases short and J 5 bases short, with 7 bases between. CDR3 sequence: CASSEAGEETQYF. CDR3 nucleotide sequence: TGTGCCAGCAGTGAAGCGGGGGAGGAGACCCAGTACTTC.

This clone was seen a few times. This chain connects TRBV6-5 to TRBJ2-2; perhaps TRBD2 as D (5 bases). V was cut by 6 bases and J by 3 bases, with 11 bases left in between. The length of the CDR3 is 14 residues. Germline CDR1 reads MNHEY; CDR2 reads SVGAGI. In DNA, the CDR3 is TGTGCCAGCAGGCTAGTGAGGGACACCGGGGAGCTGTTTTTT. It translates to CASRLVRDTGELFF.

This chain links TRBV6-6 with TRBJ1-1, with no clear D. The V gene's germline CDR1 is MNHNY and CDR2 SVGAGI (reference sequence). Trimming took off 2 bases at V and 0 bases at J, with 7 bases between the two ends. The CDR3 sequence is 14 residues long. In nucleotides, the CDR3 is TGTGCCAGCAGTTACCCTACAGTGAACACTGAAGCTTTCTTT. Translated: CASSYPTVNTEAFF.

The V and J genes are TRBV20-1 and TRBJ2-7, with unresolved D. Trimming took 6 bases from V and 4 from J, leaving 10 bases between them. The CDR3 length is 11 residues. The V gene's germline CDR1 is DFQATT and CDR2 SNEGSKA (reference sequence). The CDR3 bases are TGCAGTGCCCCAAGTGATTACGAGCAGTACTTC. The encoded protein is CSAPSDYEQYF.

The V call is TRBV7-2, the J call TRBJ1-4; a possible D gene is TRBD1 (5 bases). V lost 6 bases and J 10 bases, leaving 18 bases between the germline ends. Germline V CDR1 and CDR2: SGHTA, FQGNSA. This CDR3 has 14 amino acids. The CDR3 DNA sequence: TGTGCCAGCAGGGAAGGGGCCCGAAGCGGAAAACTGTTTTTT. This encodes CASREGARSGKLFF.

The V gene is TRBV5-5, the J gene TRBJ2-7, with 8 bases fitting TRBD1. This CDR3 has 16 residues. Germline V gene lookup returns CDR1 SGHKS and CDR2 YYEKEE (reference sequence). Losses at the gene ends were 4 bases for V and 0 bases for J; bases not matched to a gene: 9. DNA of the CDR3: TGTGCCAGCAGCCGTGTGGGGACAGGACTCTCCTACGAGCAGTACTTC. Residues: CASSRVGTGLSYEQYF.

This chain connects TRBV5-1 to TRBJ2-1; the match to TRBD1 covers 8 bases. Germline V gives CDR1 SGHRS, CDR2 YFSETQ. V shed 4 bases and J 2 bases; nucleotides not matched to a gene: 5. The CDR3 is 15 amino acids. This chain's CDR3 is CASSPDRGAYNEQFF. Here the CDR3 DNA reads TGCGCCAGCAGCCCTGACAGGGGCGCCTACAATGAGCAGTTCTTC.

The table lists this clone with a few counts. The V and J genes are TRBV6-6 and TRBJ1-5; TRBD1 is a possible D gene (6 bases). Germline V CDR1 and CDR2: MNHNY, SVGAGI (reference sequence). With 4 bases removed from V and 0 bases from J, the gap between germline ends came to 7 bases. The CDR3 runs 14 residues. CDR3 nucleotide sequence: TGTGCCAGCAGTTGGGACAATAGCAATCAGCCCCAGCATTTT. Residues: CASSWDNSNQPQHF.

Of note for this clone: This specimen includes other DNA sequences encoding the same CDR3. The gene calls are TRBV6-6 and TRBJ1-2, with a possible D match to TRBD1 (5 bases). The CDR3 runs to 14 residues. Trimming took off 6 bases at V and 4 bases at J, with 15 bases between the two ends. Germline V gene sequence: CDR1 MNHNY, CDR2 SVGAGI (reference sequence). The CDR3 nucleotides are TGTGCCAGCAGCCCGCGGGCAGGGAGCTATGGCTACACCTTC. This encodes CASSPRAGSYGYTF.

This chain joins TRBV19 and TRBJ1-1; 7 bases are a match to TRBD1. V gave up 2 bases and J gave up 10 bases; unmatched junction bases: 7. This CDR3 region has 13 residues. Germline loops: CDR1 LNHDA, CDR2 SQIVND (reference sequence). The CDR3 sequence: CASSILQGPVAFF. CDR3 nucleotides: TGTGCCAGTAGTATACTACAGGGGCCGGTAGCTTTCTTT.

This clone was detected only a few times. The CDR3 is CASGKVTGEQYF. The DNA of the CDR3 is TGTGCCAGCGGGAAGGTCACGGGCGAGCAGTACTTC. J is TRBJ2-7 and V is TRBV2; D call uncertain. Per germline, CDR1 SNHLY and CDR2 FYNNEI. Trimming removed 8 bases at V and 6 bases at J, with 14 bases between. The CDR3 sequence is 12 residues long.

CDR3 loop: CASSQDDGGGSSYNEQFF. CDR3 DNA sequence: TGTGCCAGCAGCCAAGATGACGGGGGCGGGAGCTCCTACAATGAGCAGTTCTTC. V is TRBV4-2 and J is TRBJ2-1, with a possible D match to TRBD2 (7 bases). Trimming took 0 bases from V and 0 from J, leaving 15 bases between them. This CDR3 comprises 18 residues. Germline V lookup: CDR1 LGHNA, CDR2 YNFKEQ.

V gene TRBV10-2 combines with J gene TRBJ2-2; D not resolved. The length of the CDR3 is 15 residues. The V end was cut by 0 bases, the J end by 3 bases, with 8 bases between. CDR1 is WSHSY, CDR2 SAAADI, per germline. CDR3 residues: CASSESLKYTGELFF. DNA for the CDR3: TGCGCCAGCAGTGAGTCTTTGAAGTACACCGGGGAGCTGTTTTTT.

This clone was observed a handful of times. The J gene is TRBJ2-5, the V gene TRBV19, with 8 bases fitting TRBD2. The CDR3 length is 13 residues. Per the germline V gene, CDR1 is LNHDA and CDR2 is SQIVND (reference sequence). The ends lost 2 bases at V and 4 bases at J; junction bases unmatched: 0. As DNA, the CDR3 is TGTGCCAGTAGTATACGGGGGGGAGAGACCCAGTACTTC. Protein: CASSIRGGETQYF. Filled out from reference TRBV19 and TRBJ2-5, the complete variable domain reads DGGITQSPKYLFRKEGQNVTLSCEQNLNHDAMYWYRQDPGQGLRLIYYSQIVNDFQKGDIAEGYSVSREKKESFPLTVTSAQKNPTAFYLCASSIRGGETQYFGPGTRLLVL.

The CDR3 loop is CASSEGWGTGELFF. The DNA for the CDR3 is TGTGCCAGCAGTGAAGGCTGGGGTACCGGGGAGCTGTTTTTT. The chain links TRBV6-1 to TRBJ2-2; D is unclear. Trimming left V 1 base short and J 5 bases short, with 8 bases between. CDR3 length: 14 residues. Germline V gene sequence: CDR1 MNHNS, CDR2 SASEGT.

The V call is TRBV30, the J call TRBJ2-3; D call uncertain. The CDR3 sequence is 14 residues long. Deletions cut 0 bases from V and 6 bases from J, with 13 bases between. CDR1 is GTSNPN and CDR2 is SVGIG in the germline V gene (reference sequence). The CDR3 nucleotides are TGTGCCTGGAGTGTAGACCTCGCGGTGGATACGCAGTATTTT. It is translated as CAWSVDLAVDTQYF.

The rearrangement joins TRBV10-2 to TRBJ1-5; 11 bases line up with TRBD1. CDR1 and CDR2 (germline): WSHSY, SAAADI. Trimming at V came to 6 bases and at J to 6 bases, leaving 10 bases not matched to a gene. The CDR3 sequence is 16 residues long. The CDR3 is CASSAWTGGGRQPQHF. The CDR3 DNA sequence: TGCGCCAGCAGCGCCTGGACAGGGGGCGGTCGTCAGCCCCAGCATTTT.

The chain is built from TRBV27 and TRBJ2-7, with TRBD1 matching over 9 bases. The V segment lost 3 bases and the J segment 5 bases; nucleotides outside the gene matches: 2. Germline CDR1 reads MNHEY; CDR2 reads SMNVEV (reference sequence). The CDR3 contains 13 residues. CDR3 sequence (DNA): TGTGCCAGCAGTTTCCGGGACAGGGACGAGCAGTACTTC. This translates into CASSFRDRDEQYF.

The chain has TRBV7-2 and TRBJ2-5; no clear D. The CDR3 covers 12 residues. Germline V lookup: CDR1 SGHTA, CDR2 FQGNSA. V shed 8 bases and J shed 5 bases, with 12 bases lying between them. CDR3 protein: CASESIGETQYF. The CDR3 DNA reads as TGTGCCAGCGAATCAATTGGGGAGACCCAGTACTTC.

The chain combines TRBV7-9 with TRBJ2-3, with TRBD2 matching over 7 bases. CDR3 length: 18 residues. Germline-derived CDR1 and CDR2 are SEHNR and FQNEAQ (reference sequence). V gave up 5 bases and J gave up 2 bases; unmatched junction bases: 16. The CDR3 nucleotides are TGTGCCAGCAGCCCGATGGGGGTGCAGCGGGGAAACACAGATACGCAGTATTTT. Its translation is CASSPMGVQRGNTDTQYF. The variable domain in full, completed from reference TRBV7-9 and TRBJ2-3, reads DTGVSQNPRHKITKRGQNVTFRCDPISEHNRLYWYRQTLGQGPEFLTYFQNEAQLEKSRLLSDRFSAERPKGSFSTLEIQRTEQGDSAMYLCASSPMGVQRGNTDTQYFGPGTRLTVL.

V usage is TRBV5-4 and J usage is TRBJ2-5; 11 nucleotides line up with TRBD2. CDR1 is SGHNT and CDR2 is YYREEE in the germline V gene (reference sequence). The CDR3 sequence is 16 residues long. Trimming removed 0 bases from V and 5 bases from J; junction bases left unmatched: 6. The CDR3 DNA is TGTGCCAGCAGCTTGGTGGGTGGACTAGCGGGTGAGACCCAGTACTTC. It specifies CASSLVGGLAGETQYF.

This clone was seen once. The chain has TRBV7-9 and TRBJ1-5, with 9 positions matching TRBD1. With 1 base clipped from V and 4 bases from J, the junction kept 5 bases outside the gene matches. The CDR3 runs to 16 residues. The germline gives CDR1 SEHNR, CDR2 FQNEAQ (reference sequence). CDR3 in DNA: TGTGCCAGCAGCTTAGTCGGGACAGGGTCAAATCAGCCCCAGCATTTT. Amino acid sequence: CASSLVGTGSNQPQHF.

The V gene is TRBV5-5, the J gene TRBJ2-7, with D perhaps given as TRBD1 or TRBD2 (5 bases each). The CDR3 has 14 residues. Per germline, CDR1 SGHKS and CDR2 YYEKEE (reference sequence). V dropped 4 bases and J dropped 5 bases, with 16 bases sitting between them. CDR3 DNA: TGTGCCAGCAGCGGCTCAGGGAGAGCACACGAGCAGTACTTC. It encodes CASSGSGRAHEQYF. Full variable domain (rest looked up from reference TRBV5-5 and TRBJ2-7): DAGVTQSPTHLIKTRGQQVTLRCSPISGHKSVSWYQQVLGQGPQFIFQYYEKEERGRGNFPDRFSARQFPNYSSELNVNALLLGDSALYLCASSGSGRAHEQYFGPGTRLTVT.

The chain recombines TRBV15 with TRBJ1-1; TRBD1 matches at 7 bases. Germline V lookup: CDR1 LNHNV, CDR2 YYDKDF (reference sequence). This CDR3 has 13 amino acids. Trimming cost V 2 bases and J 7 bases; bases outside gene matches: 4. Here the CDR3 DNA reads TGTGCCACCAGCAGACCCCGACAGGGTGAAGCTTTCTTT. Protein product: CATSRPRQGEAFF. The full variable domain, with the rest looked up from reference TRBV15 and TRBJ1-1, is DAMVIQNPRYQVTQFGKPVTLSCSQTLNHNVMYWYQQKSSQAPKLLFHYYDKDFNNEADTPDNFQSRRPNTSFCFLDIRSPGLGDTAMYLCATSRPRQGEAFFGQGTRLTVV.

A word on this clone: Other nucleotide sequences from this sample produce the same CDR3. CDR3 sequence: CASSAGTGNEKLFF. CDR3 DNA sequence: TGTGCCAGCAGTGCGGGGACAGGGAATGAAAAACTGTTTTTT. This chain joins TRBV2 and TRBJ1-4; 9 nucleotides agree with TRBD1. From germline, CDR1 is SNHLY and CDR2 FYNNEI. Germline trimming cut 4 bases from V and 5 bases from J; bases unmatched to any gene: 2. This CDR3 is built from 14 residues.